The entry below describes one T cell receptor (beta chain). This entry is derived from a study of blood T cell repertoires in COVID-19. Overall study: Samples taken during acute and convalescent COVID-19 were collected in the United States, Italy and Spain. Nucleic acid was either cDNA or gDNA, and it came from T cells, B-cell-depleted T cells, or PBMCs.

How the authors handled the data: Amplification from reference gene primers served as the basis for estimated nucleated cell counts. Assay: immunoSEQ multiplex PCR; the TCRdb copy retains only in-frame clones and omits some. V and J calls and clone size come straight from that table; D and trimming were deduced from the DNA. The sample consists of about 110,000 clones, more than 65% of them appearing once. This clonotype was obtained from an elderly woman with acute or convalescent COVID-19. The sequenced sample was peripheral blood.

The CDR3 bases are TGCAGCGTTGCGGCTAGCTCCTACGAGCAGTACTTC. Protein sequence: CSVAASSYEQYF. The genes are TRBV29-1 and TRBJ2-7; D remains ambiguous. This CDR3 region has 12 residues. The V end was cut by 4 bases, the J end by 0 bases, with 7 bases between. Germline V gives CDR1 SQVTM, CDR2 ANQGSEA.